The 8 T cell receptor beta chains in this list originate from one sample, sequenced in a study of human CD8 memory T cell subsets (dated by TCRdb to 2020 to 2021). A Human TCR Profiling Kit was used to prepare UMI-labeled 5' RACE TCRbeta libraries. The reads went through TCRdb reprocessing, and each CDR3 protein sequence gets one entry with no DNA. The sample has 10,000 or so distinct CDR3 sequences on record. The top ten constitute 20% of the sample. The material sequenced was CD8+ T cells from PBMCs. All receptors derive from a human donor in good health.

V and J are TRBV10-3 and TRBJ1-5; TCRdb's D call of TRBD1 is untestable without DNA. Germline V gene sequence: CDR1 ENHRY, CDR2 SYGVKD. The CDR3 covers 17 residues. CDR3: CAISESEWAGGNQPQHF.

This rearrangement joins TRBV12-5 to TRBJ1-2; TCRdb reports TRBD1, a call that lacks DNA to check it against. Germline V gene data show CDR1 as LGHNT and CDR2 as FRNRAP. This CDR3 is built from 14 residues. The CDR3 is CASGAGFPNYGYTF.

J is TRBJ2-3 and V is TRBV6-5; TCRdb's D call, TRBD2, is unchecked because there is no DNA. The CDR3 is 17 residues long. CDR1 and CDR2 (germline): MNHEY, SVGAGI. The CDR3: CASSRLAGPSSTDTQYF.

The CDR3 protein is CASSGPRDEQFF. J is TRBJ2-1 and V is TRBV10-2. Per germline, CDR1 WSHSY and CDR2 SAAADI. This CDR3 region has 12 residues.

The genes are TRBV5-1 and TRBJ2-7; without DNA, the TCRdb call of TRBD1 cannot be checked. The germline CDR1 and CDR2 sequences are SGHRS and YFSETQ. This CDR3 comprises 14 residues. CDR3: CASSDGGTGYEQYF.

The chain carries TRBV4-3 and TRBJ1-3; TCRdb picks TRBD1, but there is no DNA to check that call. Germline V gene data show CDR1 as LGHNA and CDR2 as YSLEER. The CDR3 is made up of 15 amino acids. This CDR3 is CASSQDETAGNTIYF.

Considering frequency, this clonotype is medium-sized (0.01 to 0.1%). The chain is built from TRBV20-1 and TRBJ2-7. The CDR3 spans 15 residues. The germline V gene has CDR1 DFQATT and CDR2 SNEGSKA (reference sequence). The CDR3 sequence: CSARDSSGRTYEQYF.

This clonotype is medium-sized (0.01 to 0.1%) by frequency. V gene TRBV23-1 combines with J gene TRBJ2-7; the TRBD1 assignment by TCRdb is unverifiable without DNA. TRBV23-1 is an ORF; its function is uncertain. This CDR3 comprises 14 residues. The CDR3 spells CASPWWQGPTEQYF.